This passage covers 32 T cell receptor beta chains from one sample sequenced in a study of blood T cell repertoires in COVID-19. The data were produced by immunoSEQ multiplex PCR, yet TCRdb's version contains in-frame clones alone and is incomplete. The sample has tens of thousands of clones, under 90% seen once. Sequencing was carried out using peripheral blood. These TCRs come from a woman in her 70s with acute or convalescent COVID-19.

The chain couples TRBV19 to TRBJ2-3, with TRBD2 identical over 15 bases. The CDR3 spans 19 residues. V lost 9 bases to trimming and J lost 2 bases; unmatched junction nucleotides: 15. Germline V lookup: CDR1 LNHDA, CDR2 SQIVND (reference sequence). CDR3: CASSGGQGTSGGPTDTQYF. In DNA, the CDR3 is TGTGCCAGCAGCGGCGGACAGGGGACTAGCGGGGGGCCCACAGATACGCAGTATTTT.

This clone was found a few times. This chain links TRBV6-4 with TRBJ2-1, with 15 bases aligning to TRBD2. The ends lost 4 bases at V and 9 bases at J; junction bases unmatched: 4. Germline V CDR1 and CDR2: MRHNA, SNTAGT. This CDR3 region has 15 residues. CDR3 protein: CASSGTSGGASEQFF. In DNA form, the CDR3 reads TGTGCCAGCAGTGGGACTAGCGGGGGGGCCAGTGAGCAGTTCTTC.

The chain combines TRBV11-2 with TRBJ1-2; weak D call: TRBD1 (5 bases). The CDR3 has 12 residues. Trimming took 5 bases from V and 7 from J, leaving 11 bases between them. In germline, CDR1 is SGHAT, CDR2 FQNNGV. CDR3 region: CASSVGGFGYTF. In nucleotides, the CDR3 is TGTGCCAGCAGCGTGGGGGGTTTTGGCTACACCTTC.

The chain uses TRBV7-9 and TRBJ2-1; D perhaps matches TRBD2 (5 bases). Germline values: CDR1 SEHNR, CDR2 FQNEAQ (reference sequence). V lost 5 bases and J 2 bases, leaving 19 bases between the germline ends. This CDR3 has 17 amino acids. The CDR3 bases are TGTGCCAGCAGCCCGTGGTATGGGGAGAATCCCTACAATGAGCAGTTCTTC. It codes for CASSPWYGENPYNEQFF. Combining the CDR3 with reference TRBV7-9 and TRBJ2-1 gives the whole variable domain DTGVSQNPRHKITKRGQNVTFRCDPISEHNRLYWYRQTLGQGPEFLTYFQNEAQLEKSRLLSDRFSAERPKGSFSTLEIQRTEQGDSAMYLCASSPWYGENPYNEQFFGPGTRLTVL.

Only a few counts were recorded for this clone. V is TRBV4-1 and J is TRBJ2-1, with TRBD1 identical over 10 bases. The germline CDR1 and CDR2 sequences are MGHRA and YSYEKL. CDR3 length: 15 amino acids. V was pared by 4 bases and J by 6 bases, with 6 bases of the junction left unmatched. CDR3 sequence: CASSLFGDRGNEQFF. The CDR3 DNA sequence: TGCGCCAGCAGCCTCTTTGGGGACAGGGGCAATGAGCAGTTCTTC.

This chain connects TRBV21-1 to TRBJ2-7; the table names TRBD1, a call not compared with the DNA. TRBV21-1 is assigned pseudogene status. This CDR3 comprises 16 residues. CDR3 sequence (DNA): TGTGCCAGCAGCGAGGACGGCAGGGGACACTCCTACGAGCAGTACGTC. Its protein is CASSEDGRGHSYEQYV.

The chain joins TRBV6-8 to TRBJ2-3; 7 bases map to TRBD2. Unmatched junction bases numbered 3, after V lost 4 bases and J lost 2 bases. The CDR3 covers 14 residues. Germline V lookup: CDR1 MNHGY, CDR2 SAAAGT. The CDR3 DNA sequence: TGTGCCAGCAGTTGGGAGGGGATCACAGATACGCAGTATTTT. As protein: CASSWEGITDTQYF.

V and J are TRBV5-4 and TRBJ2-2; 11 bases are a match to TRBD1. Germline values: CDR1 SGHNT, CDR2 YYREEE (reference sequence). CDR3 length equals 17 residues. V lost 0 bases, J lost 6 bases, and 7 bases stayed unmatched. Here the CDR3 DNA reads TGTGCCAGCAGCTTGGGGCAGAGGACAGGGGGCCCCGGGGAGCTGTTTTTT. Protein sequence: CASSLGQRTGGPGELFF.

The genes are TRBV3-1 (or the pseudogene TRBV3-2) and TRBJ2-7; D is possibly TRBD1 (5 bases). CDR3 length: 15 amino acids. V was clipped by 0 bases and J by 5 bases, with 14 bases between them. CDR1 is LGHDT and CDR2 is YNNKEL in the germline V gene (reference sequence). The CDR3 loop is CASSQDEQVIHEQYV. In DNA, the CDR3 is TGTGCCAGCAGCCAAGATGAACAGGTAATTCACGAGCAGTACGTC.

The chain has TRBV6-5 and TRBJ1-5; TRBD1 aligns across 7 bases. Per the germline V gene, CDR1 is MNHEY and CDR2 is SVGAGI. The CDR3 has 15 residues. Trimming took 2 bases from V and 3 from J; bases not matched to a gene: 4. The CDR3 here is CASSYDRDPNQPQHF. In DNA form, the CDR3 reads TGTGCCAGCAGTTACGACAGGGACCCCAATCAGCCCCAGCATTTT.

The V and J genes are TRBV2 and TRBJ2-3, with TRBD2 identical over 7 bases. This CDR3 spans 15 amino acids. Germline loops: CDR1 SNHLY, CDR2 FYNNEI. After removal of 7 bases from V and 3 bases from J, the junction contained 10 bases not matched to a gene. The CDR3 is CASTPGGWGTDTQYF. The DNA for the CDR3 is TGTGCCAGCACCCCGGGAGGTTGGGGGACAGATACGCAGTATTTT.

V usage is TRBV27 and J usage is TRBJ2-1, with 11 nucleotides matching TRBD1. J was trimmed by 8 bases and V by 2 bases; bases with no gene match: 11. The CDR3 is 17 residues long. Germline assignment: CDR1 MNHEY and CDR2 SMNVEV (reference sequence). The CDR3 reads CASSLALPGQGDDEQFF. DNA of the CDR3: TGTGCCAGCAGTTTAGCCCTTCCGGGACAGGGGGATGATGAGCAGTTCTTC.

This sequence joins TRBV5-1 and TRBJ2-3; possible D gene TRBD1, 5 bases. Germline CDR1 is SGHRS and CDR2 is YFSETQ. Trimming removed 0 bases at V and 0 bases at J, with 11 bases between. The CDR3 is 16 amino acids. The CDR3, as DNA: TGCGCCAGCAGCTTGGGGGGCGACACCAGCACAGATACGCAGTATTTT. This translates into CASSLGGDTSTDTQYF.

As concerns this clone: An end of the junction differs from the germline gene, which may be a read error. This chain links TRBV30 with TRBJ1-6; D not resolved. The germline gives CDR1 GTSNPN, CDR2 SVGIG (reference sequence). The CDR3 is 11 residues long. The CDR3 protein is CAWSVRGVQRF. The CDR3 DNA reads as TGTGCCTGGAGTGTACGTGGTGTTCAGCGCTTT.

The chain joins TRBV6-5 to TRBJ1-1; 8 nucleotides agree with TRBD1. V trimming: 6 bases; J trimming: 0 bases; junction bases outside the gene matches: 6. This CDR3 has 15 amino acids. CDR1 MNHEY and CDR2 SVGAGI come from the germline V gene. CDR3 nucleotide sequence: TGTGCCAGCAGCCGGGACAGGAAATTGAACACTGAAGCTTTCTTT. Encoded protein: CASSRDRKLNTEAFF.

This clone was picked up one time. The rearrangement links TRBV20-1 to TRBJ2-2, with D unresolved. The V and J ends lost 6 bases and 5 bases respectively, with 7 bases between them. The CDR3 is 11 residues long. CDR1 is DFQATT and CDR2 is SNEGSKA in the germline V gene (reference sequence). The CDR3 is CSALRTGELFF. CDR3 in DNA: TGCAGTGCCCTTAGAACCGGGGAGCTGTTTTTT.

The rearrangement uses TRBV10-2 and TRBJ1-1, with a possible D match to TRBD1 (5 bases). The germline V and J ends were trimmed by 11 bases and 3 bases, with 22 bases remaining between them. The CDR3 is made up of 15 amino acids. CDR1 and CDR2 from the germline V gene are WSHSY and SAAADI. CDR3 amino acids: CAGMEEGRGDTEAFF. The CDR3 DNA reads as TGCGCCGGCATGGAGGAGGGGCGGGGGGACACTGAAGCTTTCTTT.

The rearrangement uses TRBV28 and TRBJ1-6, with 12 bases aligning to TRBD1. CDR3 size: 17 residues. Germline values: CDR1 MDHEN, CDR2 SYDVKM. V was pared by 3 bases and J by 10 bases, with 10 bases of the junction left unmatched. The CDR3 loop reads CASSFTGAGTGGSPLHF. For the CDR3, the DNA is TGTGCCAGCAGTTTTACTGGGGCCGGGACAGGGGGCTCACCCCTCCACTTT. Filled out from reference TRBV28 and TRBJ1-6, the complete variable domain reads DVKVTQSSRYLVKRTGEKVFLECVQDMDHENMFWYRQDPGLGLRLIYFSYDVKMKEKGDIPEGYSVSREKKERFSLILESASTNQTSMYLCASSFTGAGTGGSPLHFGNGTRLTVT.

The CDR3 region has the DNA TGCGCCAGCGGACAGGGGGACCACTACGAGCAGTACGTC. Its translation: CASGQGDHYEQYV. The rearrangement joins TRBV10-1 to TRBJ2-7; TRBD1 matches at 10 bases. The CDR3 covers 13 residues. V trimming: 8 bases; J trimming: 3 bases; junction bases outside the gene matches: 4. From germline, CDR1 is WNHNN and CDR2 SYGVQD (reference sequence).

V is TRBV6-5 and J is TRBJ2-1; 15 bases match TRBD2. The germline V gene encodes CDR1 MNHEY and CDR2 SVGAGI. This CDR3 is built from 16 residues. After removal of 2 bases from V and 12 bases from J, the junction contained 8 bases not matched to a gene. CDR3 in DNA: TGTGCCAGCAGTTACGGGGGACTAGCGGGGGGCACCTCGCAGTTCTTC. It is translated as CASSYGGLAGGTSQFF.

The chain carries TRBV3-1 (or the pseudogene TRBV3-2) and TRBJ1-2; D is ambiguous. This CDR3 has 16 amino acids. Germline CDR1 reads LGHDT; CDR2 reads YNNKEL (reference sequence). Trimming took 1 base from V and 4 from J, leaving 16 bases between them. In nucleotides, the CDR3 is TGTGCCAGCAGCCAAGTACACCTCGCGGGATCCTATGGCTACACCTTC. Encoded protein: CASSQVHLAGSYGYTF.

The table lists this clone with a few counts. This chain's CDR3 is CASQIERQNYGYTF. As DNA, the CDR3 is TGTGCCAGCCAAATCGAACGACAGAACTATGGCTACACCTTC. The rearrangement links TRBV2 to TRBJ1-2, with D possibly being TRBD1 (5 bases). With 8 bases removed from V and 2 bases from J, the gap between germline ends came to 15 bases. The CDR3 has 14 residues. Germline assignment: CDR1 SNHLY and CDR2 FYNNEI.

Written as DNA, the CDR3 is TGTGCCAGTAGTGCCCTGGGACAGGCAAACTACAATGAGCAGTTCTTC. This gives the protein CASSALGQANYNEQFF. The J gene is TRBJ2-1, the V gene TRBV19, with 8 bases identical to TRBD1. The V and J ends lost 5 bases and 3 bases, in that order; junction bases with no gene match: 9. Germline CDR1 and CDR2: LNHDA and SQIVND (reference sequence). The CDR3 consists of 16 residues. The whole variable domain, filled in from reference TRBV19 and TRBJ2-1, reads DGGITQSPKYLFRKEGQNVTLSCEQNLNHDAMYWYRQDPGQGLRLIYYSQIVNDFQKGDIAEGYSVSREKKESFPLTVTSAQKNPTAFYLCASSALGQANYNEQFFGPGTRLTVL.

The genes are TRBV5-4 and TRBJ2-3, with a tentative D call TRBD2 (6 bases). The CDR3 runs to 14 residues. With 5 bases removed from V and 13 bases from J, the gap between germline ends came to 23 bases. Germline V gene sequence: CDR1 SGHNT, CDR2 YYREEE (reference sequence). In DNA form, the CDR3 reads TGTGCCAGCAGATCCGTGATGGACACTTCGGGGGAGTATTTT. It codes for CASRSVMDTSGEYF.

The genes are TRBV27 and TRBJ2-7; D uncertain. This CDR3 has 14 residues. V lost 0 bases and J 2 bases, leaving 8 bases between the germline ends. Germline lookup yields CDR1 MNHEY and CDR2 SMNVEV (reference sequence). The CDR3 sequence is CASSLSGPPYEQYV. The CDR3 DNA is TGTGCCAGCAGTTTATCGGGCCCACCCTACGAGCAGTACGTC.

The CDR3 bases are TGTGCCAGCAGCCTGACTACAGGGGACTATGGCTACACCTTC. Residues: CASSLTTGDYGYTF. J is TRBJ1-2 and V is TRBV5-5; 7 bases are a match to TRBD1. Germline-derived CDR1 and CDR2 are SGHKS and YYEKEE (reference sequence). CDR3 size: 14 residues. After removal of 4 bases from V and 3 bases from J, the junction contained 6 bases not matched to a gene.

The chain has TRBV4-1 and TRBJ1-4; D is perhaps TRBD1 (5 bases). Per germline, CDR1 MGHRA and CDR2 YSYEKL. This CDR3 is 15 amino acids long. V gave up 1 base and J gave up 3 bases, with 9 bases separating them. The CDR3 DNA sequence: TGCGCCAGCAGCCAAGTCCCGGGGGCTAATGAAAAACTGTTTTTT. Translation gives CASSQVPGANEKLFF.

The chain uses TRBV10-3 and TRBJ2-3; the match to TRBD1 covers 7 bases. This CDR3 is 15 amino acids long. The germline V gene encodes CDR1 ENHRY and CDR2 SYGVKD. The trim removed 7 bases at V and 2 bases at J, leaving 9 bases unmatched. The CDR3 region has the DNA TGTGCCATCAAGAGAGACAGGGAGAACACAGATACGCAGTATTTT. Amino acids: CAIKRDRENTDTQYF.

The J gene is TRBJ1-5, the V gene TRBV6-5; 8 positions agree with TRBD1. After removal of 4 bases from V and 8 bases from J, the junction contained 4 bases not matched to a gene. Germline CDR1 is MNHEY and CDR2 is SVGAGI. The CDR3 has 13 residues. The CDR3 nucleotides are TGTGCCAGCAGTTTGGACAGGGTAAAGCCCCAGCATTTT. Amino acids: CASSLDRVKPQHF.

The chain joins TRBV6-2 or TRBV6-3 to TRBJ2-1, with TRBD2 as a possible D gene (6 bases). The CDR3 is 16 amino acids. Germline V lookup: CDR1 MNHEY, CDR2 SVGEGT. Trimming shortened V by 1 base and J by 5 bases, and 15 bases separated the two germline ends. The CDR3 spells CASSYLGTGLNNEQFF. The CDR3 coding sequence is TGTGCCAGCAGTTACTTGGGGACGGGACTTAACAATGAGCAGTTCTTC.

V gene TRBV5-1 combines with J gene TRBJ2-1, with TRBD2 identical over 8 bases. V trimming: 4 bases; J trimming: 2 bases; junction bases outside the gene matches: 8. Germline CDR1 SGHRS, CDR2 YFSETQ. The CDR3 consists of 16 residues. The CDR3: CASSQNPGGTYNEQFF. The CDR3 bases are TGCGCCAGCAGCCAGAACCCGGGGGGGACCTACAATGAGCAGTTCTTC.

The chain links TRBV5-1 to TRBJ2-1; D perhaps matches TRBD2 (5 bases). Germline CDR1 and CDR2: SGHRS and YFSETQ. Trimming removed 0 bases at V and 9 bases at J, with 16 bases between. The CDR3 is 15 residues long. DNA for the CDR3: TGCGCCAGCAGCTTGGGCCAGCGGAGACGGATTGAGCAGTTCTTC. Amino acid sequence: CASSLGQRRRIEQFF.